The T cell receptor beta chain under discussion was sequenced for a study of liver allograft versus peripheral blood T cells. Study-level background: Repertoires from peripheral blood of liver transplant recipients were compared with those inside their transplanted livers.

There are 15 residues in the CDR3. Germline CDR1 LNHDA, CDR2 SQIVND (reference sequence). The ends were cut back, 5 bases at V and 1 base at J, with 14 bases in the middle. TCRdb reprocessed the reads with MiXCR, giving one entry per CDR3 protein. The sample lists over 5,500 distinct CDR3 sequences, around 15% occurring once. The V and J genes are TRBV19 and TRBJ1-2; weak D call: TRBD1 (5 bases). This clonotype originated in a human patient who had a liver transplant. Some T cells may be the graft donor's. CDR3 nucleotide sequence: TGTGCCAGTAGTCCCAGTGGGGCCCTTAACTATGGCTACACCTTC. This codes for CASSPSGALNYGYTF.